The 17 T cell receptor beta chains below come from one sample, sequenced in a study of shared clonotypes between healthy human individuals. Clones were read by immunoSEQ multiplex PCR, and TCRdb kept only the in-frame ones, dropping some. This table holds hundreds of thousands of clones, 60% to 80% found once. The sequencing input was PBMCs. These receptors originate from a woman aged 40 to 50 in good health. Some clones in this sample may be carry-over from other donors' samples.

The rearrangement uses TRBV25-1 and TRBJ1-4; possibly TRBD1 for D (5 bases). V shed 3 bases and J shed 10 bases, with 12 bases lying between them. CDR1 is MGHDK, CDR2 SYGVNS, per germline. The CDR3 consists of 13 residues. CDR3 sequence (DNA): TGTGCCAGCAGTGATCGACAGTTTGGAAAACTGTTTTTT. Translating gives CASSDRQFGKLFF.

The chain couples TRBV5-6 to TRBJ1-2; D is perhaps TRBD1 (5 bases). The CDR3 totals 15 residues. Germline loops: CDR1 SGHDT, CDR2 YYEEEE. V shed 0 bases and J shed 6 bases, with 15 bases lying between them. The CDR3 reads CASSLVGQGADGYTF. CDR3 DNA sequence: TGTGCCAGCAGCTTGGTTGGGCAGGGTGCCGATGGCTACACCTTC.

This chain uses TRBV5-1 with TRBJ2-7; possible D gene TRBD2, 6 bases. Germline lookup yields CDR1 SGHRS and CDR2 YFSETQ. The CDR3 runs to 14 residues. The V end was cut by 4 bases, the J end by 1 base, with 12 bases between. CDR3 sequence (DNA): TGCGCCAGCAGCGCCAATCGGGGGTCCTACGAGCAGTACTTC. This codes for CASSANRGSYEQYF. The full variable domain, rest sourced from reference TRBV5-1 and TRBJ2-7, is KAGVTQTPRYLIKTRGQQVTLSCSPISGHRSVSWYQQTPGQGLQFLFEYFSETQRNKGNFPGRFSGRQFSNSRSEMNVSTLELGDSALYLCASSANRGSYEQYFGPGTRLTVT.

The rearrangement uses TRBV11-2 and TRBJ2-3; 8 bases are a match to TRBD2. The CDR3 extends over 15 amino acids. Per the germline V gene, CDR1 is SGHAT and CDR2 is FQNNGV. Trimming cost V 3 bases and J 2 bases; bases outside gene matches: 4. Written as DNA, the CDR3 is TGTGCCAGCAGCTTGACTAGCGAGGACACAGATACGCAGTATTTT. This translates into CASSLTSEDTDTQYF.

The chain combines TRBV5-1 with TRBJ2-7; 10 bases fit TRBD2. The germline V gene encodes CDR1 SGHRS and CDR2 YFSETQ. The CDR3 sequence is 14 residues long. With 1 base clipped from V and 6 bases from J, the junction kept 4 bases outside the gene matches. The CDR3 is CASSLNSGGLEQYF. In DNA, the CDR3 is TGCGCCAGCAGCTTGAATAGCGGGGGGCTCGAGCAGTACTTC.

The chain employs TRBV5-1 and TRBJ2-5; D possibly corresponds to TRBD1 (5 bases). The CDR3 spans 14 residues. Trimming took 3 bases from V and 1 from J, leaving 10 bases between them. Germline V gene sequence: CDR1 SGHRS, CDR2 YFSETQ. CDR3 sequence reads: CASSSPDSQETQYF. DNA of the CDR3: TGCGCCAGCAGCTCCCCCGACAGCCAAGAGACCCAGTACTTC. Together with reference TRBV5-1 and TRBJ2-5, the CDR3 gives the full variable domain: KAGVTQTPRYLIKTRGQQVTLSCSPISGHRSVSWYQQTPGQGLQFLFEYFSETQRNKGNFPGRFSGRQFSNSRSEMNVSTLELGDSALYLCASSSPDSQETQYFGPGTRLLVL.

There are a few counts of this clone. This chain links TRBV7-8 with TRBJ2-3; D is ambiguous. V was clipped by 3 bases and J by 2 bases, with 3 bases between them. Germline V CDR1 and CDR2: SGHVS, FQNEAQ. This CDR3 region has 12 residues. The CDR3 region has the DNA TGTGCCAGCAGCTTCTCCACAGATACGCAGTATTTT. Protein sequence: CASSFSTDTQYF.

As for this clone: A far bigger clonotype differs at one base, so this is likely a read error. The same CDR3 also results from other DNA sequences found in this sample. The chain has TRBV29-1 and TRBJ2-3; 9 positions agree with TRBD2. The germline V gene has CDR1 SQVTM and CDR2 ANQGSEA. CDR3 length equals 20 residues. The CDR3 bases are TGCAGCGTCGAAGATCGGGGCGAAACTAGCGGGTTTCTCAGCACAGATACGCAGTATTTT. Translation gives CSVEDRGETSGFLSTDTQYF.

This clone was counted between two and nine times. Other DNA sequences from this sample encode an identical CDR3 as well. The CDR3 nucleotides are TGTGCCACCAGCAGAGGACTAGCGGGACAAGAGACCCAGTACTTC. Translating it yields CATSRGLAGQETQYF. The chain is built from TRBV15 and TRBJ2-5; 11 nucleotides match TRBD2. Germline V gene data show CDR1 as LNHNV and CDR2 as YYDKDF (reference sequence). The CDR3 is made up of 15 amino acids. Germline trimming cut 1 base from V and 2 bases from J; bases unmatched to any gene: 0.

V gene TRBV6-6 combines with J gene TRBJ2-3, with D possibly being TRBD2 (5 bases). V lost 5 bases, J lost 3 bases, and 12 bases lay in between. The CDR3 is 14 residues long. Germline V gene sequence: CDR1 MNHNY, CDR2 SVGAGI (reference sequence). The CDR3 DNA is TGTGCCAGCAGTCGGGGAATAGGAACAGATACGCAGTATTTT. Amino acids: CASSRGIGTDTQYF.

V and J are TRBV29-1 and TRBJ1-2, with no clear D. The CDR3 spans 11 residues. Germline V lookup: CDR1 SQVTM, CDR2 ANQGSEA. V was trimmed by 8 bases and J by 8 bases, leaving 15 bases between them. The CDR3 DNA sequence: TGCAGCTCCCGGGCCGGCGGGGGCTACACCTTC. It codes for CSSRAGGGYTF.

V and J are TRBV7-9 and TRBJ1-1; D is possibly TRBD1 (6 bases). V lost 1 base and J lost 7, with 13 bases in between. This CDR3 spans 14 amino acids. CDR1 SEHNR and CDR2 FQNEAQ come from the germline V gene (reference sequence). CDR3 in DNA: TGTGCCAGCAGCTTAGAGGGGGGACTGGATGAAGCTTTCTTT. Its protein product is CASSLEGGLDEAFF.

This clone showed up just a few times. A read error may be the cause here, since a much bigger clone is one base away. V is TRBV6-1 and J is TRBJ2-6; tentatively, D is TRBD1 or TRBD2 (6 bases each). CDR3 size: 15 residues. CDR1 and CDR2 from the germline V gene are MNHNS and SASEGT. The V end was cut by 4 bases, the J end by 0 bases, with 7 bases between. CDR3 nucleotides: TGTGCCAGCAGTGGGGGGGCCTCTGGGGCCAACGTCCTGACTTTC. Translation gives CASSGGASGANVLTF.

The chain is built from TRBV5-4 and TRBJ2-3; D is undetermined. Germline lookup yields CDR1 SGHNT and CDR2 YYREEE (reference sequence). Trimming shortened V by 2 bases and J by 1 base, and 8 bases separated the two germline ends. There are 14 residues in the CDR3. This CDR3 reads CASSLSLRTDTQYF. The CDR3 DNA reads TGTGCCAGCAGCTTATCCTTACGCACAGATACGCAGTATTTT.

The rearrangement uses TRBV19 and TRBJ2-5; either TRBD1 or TRBD2 may supply D (6 bases each). This CDR3 has 13 residues. Trimming cost V 5 bases and J 5 bases, with 12 bases left between them. CDR1 is LNHDA, CDR2 SQIVND, per germline (reference sequence). The CDR3, as DNA: TGTGCCAGTAGTCTCATGGGGGGCGAGACCCAGTACTTC. Its translation: CASSLMGGETQYF.

This clone was picked up one time. V is TRBV27 and J is TRBJ2-1; 10 positions match TRBD2. The CDR3 contains 16 residues. CDR1 MNHEY and CDR2 SMNVEV come from the germline V gene (reference sequence). Trimming cost V 6 bases and J 8 bases; bases outside gene matches: 13. The CDR3 protein is CASRRAGASGSDEQFF. The CDR3 nucleotides read TGTGCCAGCAGACGCGCCGGGGCTAGCGGGAGCGATGAGCAGTTCTTC.

This clone was recorded many times. The J gene is TRBJ2-7, the V gene TRBV5-1; 13 bases line up with TRBD2. Trimming cost V 0 bases and J 2 bases; bases outside gene matches: 14. The CDR3 has 20 residues. Germline CDR1 reads SGHRS; CDR2 reads YFSETQ. The CDR3 sequence: CASSLDWGLAGLTPTYEQYF. Here the CDR3 DNA reads TGCGCCAGCAGCTTGGACTGGGGACTAGCGGGACTCACCCCCACCTACGAGCAGTACTTC. Combining the CDR3 with reference TRBV5-1 and TRBJ2-7 gives the whole variable domain KAGVTQTPRYLIKTRGQQVTLSCSPISGHRSVSWYQQTPGQGLQFLFEYFSETQRNKGNFPGRFSGRQFSNSRSEMNVSTLELGDSALYLCASSLDWGLAGLTPTYEQYFGPGTRLTVT.